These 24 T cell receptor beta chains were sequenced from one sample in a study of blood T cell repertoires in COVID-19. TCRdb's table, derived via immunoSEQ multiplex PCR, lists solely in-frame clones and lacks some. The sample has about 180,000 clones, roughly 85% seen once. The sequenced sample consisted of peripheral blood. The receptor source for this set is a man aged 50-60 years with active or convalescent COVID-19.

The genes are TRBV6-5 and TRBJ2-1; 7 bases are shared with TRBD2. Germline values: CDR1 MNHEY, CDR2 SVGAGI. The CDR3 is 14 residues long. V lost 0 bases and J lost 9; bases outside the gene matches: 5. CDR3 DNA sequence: TGTGCCAGCAGTTACTCGTGGGAGGGAGGTGAGCAGTTCTTC. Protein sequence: CASSYSWEGGEQFF.

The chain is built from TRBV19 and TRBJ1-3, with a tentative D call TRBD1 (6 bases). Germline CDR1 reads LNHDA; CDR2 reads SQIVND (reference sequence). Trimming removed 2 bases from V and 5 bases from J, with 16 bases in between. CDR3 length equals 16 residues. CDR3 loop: CASSIPHREGRNTIYF. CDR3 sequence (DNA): TGTGCCAGTAGTATACCCCACAGGGAGGGAAGAAACACCATATATTTT.

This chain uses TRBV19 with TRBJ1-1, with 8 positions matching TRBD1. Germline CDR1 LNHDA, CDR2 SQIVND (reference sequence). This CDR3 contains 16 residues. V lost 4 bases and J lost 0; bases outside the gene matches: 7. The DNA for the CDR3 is TGTGCCAGTAGTAGAGGGACAGGTGGCATGAACACTGAAGCTTTCTTT. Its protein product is CASSRGTGGMNTEAFF. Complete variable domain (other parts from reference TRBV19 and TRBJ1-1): DGGITQSPKYLFRKEGQNVTLSCEQNLNHDAMYWYRQDPGQGLRLIYYSQIVNDFQKGDIAEGYSVSREKKESFPLTVTSAQKNPTAFYLCASSRGTGGMNTEAFFGQGTRLTVV.

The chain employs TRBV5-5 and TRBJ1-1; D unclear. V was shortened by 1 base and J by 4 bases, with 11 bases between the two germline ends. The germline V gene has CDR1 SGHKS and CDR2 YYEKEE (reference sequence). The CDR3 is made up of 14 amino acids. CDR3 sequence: CASSLRSRSTEAFF. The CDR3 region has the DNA TGTGCCAGCAGCTTGCGTTCTCGTAGCACTGAAGCTTTCTTT.

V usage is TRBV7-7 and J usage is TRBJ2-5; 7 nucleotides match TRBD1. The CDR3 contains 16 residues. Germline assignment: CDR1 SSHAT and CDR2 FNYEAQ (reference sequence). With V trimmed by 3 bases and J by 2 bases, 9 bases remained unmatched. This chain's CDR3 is CASSLTGLGAQETQYF. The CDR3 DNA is TGTGCCAGCAGCTTGACAGGGTTGGGAGCACAAGAGACCCAGTACTTC.

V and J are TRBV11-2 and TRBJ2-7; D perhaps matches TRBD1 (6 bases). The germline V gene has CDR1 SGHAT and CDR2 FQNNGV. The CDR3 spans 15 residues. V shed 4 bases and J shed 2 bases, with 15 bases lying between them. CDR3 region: CASSSHARGTYEQYF. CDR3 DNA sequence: TGTGCCAGCAGCTCCCACGCCAGGGGTACCTACGAGCAGTACTTC.

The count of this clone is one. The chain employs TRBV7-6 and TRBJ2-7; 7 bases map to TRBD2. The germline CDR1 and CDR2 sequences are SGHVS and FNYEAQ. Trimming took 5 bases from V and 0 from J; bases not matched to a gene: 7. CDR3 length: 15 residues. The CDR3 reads CASSPLAASSYEQYF. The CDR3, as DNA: TGTGCCAGCAGCCCCCTAGCGGCTAGCTCCTACGAGCAGTACTTC.

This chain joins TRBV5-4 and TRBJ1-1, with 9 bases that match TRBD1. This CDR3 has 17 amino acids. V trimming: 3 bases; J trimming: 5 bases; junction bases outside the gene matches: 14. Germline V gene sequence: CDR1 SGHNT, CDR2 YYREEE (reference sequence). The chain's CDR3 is CASSSQGAGRRGTEAFF. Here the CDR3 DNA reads TGTGCCAGCAGCTCACAGGGGGCGGGTCGACGAGGGACTGAAGCTTTCTTT.

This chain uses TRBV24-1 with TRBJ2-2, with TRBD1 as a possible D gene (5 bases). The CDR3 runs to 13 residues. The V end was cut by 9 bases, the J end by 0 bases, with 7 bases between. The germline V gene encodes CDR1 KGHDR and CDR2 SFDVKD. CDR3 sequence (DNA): TGTGCCACCGAGACAGCGAACACCGGGGAGCTGTTTTTT. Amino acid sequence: CATETANTGELFF.

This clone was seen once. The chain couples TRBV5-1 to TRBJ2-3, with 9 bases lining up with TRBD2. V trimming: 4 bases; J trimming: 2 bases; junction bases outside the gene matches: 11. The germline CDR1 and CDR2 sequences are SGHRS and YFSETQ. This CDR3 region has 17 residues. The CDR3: CASSPLLSGGVTDTQYF. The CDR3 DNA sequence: TGCGCCAGCAGCCCTCTACTTAGCGGGGGAGTCACAGATACGCAGTATTTT.

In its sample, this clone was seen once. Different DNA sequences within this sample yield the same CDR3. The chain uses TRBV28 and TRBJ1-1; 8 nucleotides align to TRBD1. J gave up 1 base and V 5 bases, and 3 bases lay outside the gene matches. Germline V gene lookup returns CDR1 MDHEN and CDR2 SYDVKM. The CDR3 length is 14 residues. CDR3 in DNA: TGTGCCAGCAGTACAACAGGGGGGAACACTGAAGCTTTCTTT. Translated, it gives CASSTTGGNTEAFF.

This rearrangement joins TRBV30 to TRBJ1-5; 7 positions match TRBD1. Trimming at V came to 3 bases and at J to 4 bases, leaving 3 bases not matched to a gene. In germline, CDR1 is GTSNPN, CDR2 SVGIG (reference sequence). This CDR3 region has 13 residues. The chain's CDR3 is CAWSPTGNQPQHF. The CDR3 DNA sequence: TGTGCCTGGAGCCCGACAGGGAATCAGCCCCAGCATTTT.

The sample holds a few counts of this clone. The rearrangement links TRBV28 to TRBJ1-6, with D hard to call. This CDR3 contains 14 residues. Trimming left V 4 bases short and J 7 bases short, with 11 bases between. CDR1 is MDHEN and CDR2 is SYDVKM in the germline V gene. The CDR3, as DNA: TGTGCCAGCAGTTCCCGTGAACGGAATTCACCCCTCCACTTT. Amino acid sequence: CASSSRERNSPLHF.

The CDR3 region is CATSRDLAGRGGYTF. The CDR3 coding sequence is TGTGCCACCAGCAGAGATCTGGCAGGGCGGGGTGGCTACACCTTC. The V and J genes are TRBV15 and TRBJ1-2; a weak D match, TRBD1 (5 bases). The CDR3 covers 15 residues. Germline values: CDR1 LNHNV, CDR2 YYDKDF (reference sequence). Trimming removed 0 bases from V and 7 bases from J, with 15 bases in between.

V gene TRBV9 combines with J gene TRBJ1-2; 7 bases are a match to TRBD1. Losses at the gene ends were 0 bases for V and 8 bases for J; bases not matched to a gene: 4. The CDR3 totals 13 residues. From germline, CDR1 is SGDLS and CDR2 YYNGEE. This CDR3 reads CASSVGQGMGYTF. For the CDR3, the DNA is TGTGCCAGCAGCGTAGGACAGGGAATGGGCTACACCTTC.

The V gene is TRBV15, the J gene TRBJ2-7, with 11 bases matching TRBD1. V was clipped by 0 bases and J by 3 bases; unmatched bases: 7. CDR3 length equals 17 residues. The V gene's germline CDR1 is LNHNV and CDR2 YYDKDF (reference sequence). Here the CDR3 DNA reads TGTGCCACCAGCAGAGATCCGTTGGGACAGGGGGGCTACGAGCAGTACTTC. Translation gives CATSRDPLGQGGYEQYF.

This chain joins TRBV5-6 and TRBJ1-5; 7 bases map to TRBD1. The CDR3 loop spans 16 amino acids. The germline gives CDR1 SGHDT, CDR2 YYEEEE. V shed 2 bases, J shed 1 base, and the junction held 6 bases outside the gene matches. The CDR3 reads CASSLLQGMSNQPQHF. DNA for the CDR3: TGTGCCAGCAGCTTACTACAGGGGATGAGCAATCAGCCCCAGCATTTT.

CDR3 protein: CASSTGLAGGPREQFF. The DNA for the CDR3 is TGTGCCAGTAGTACCGGACTAGCGGGGGGGCCCCGTGAGCAGTTCTTC. The J gene is TRBJ2-1, the V gene TRBV19; 15 bases align to TRBD2. CDR1 is LNHDA, CDR2 SQIVND, per germline (reference sequence). The CDR3 runs to 16 residues. The V gene end was trimmed by 4 bases and the J gene end by 9 bases; junction bases not matched to a gene: 7.

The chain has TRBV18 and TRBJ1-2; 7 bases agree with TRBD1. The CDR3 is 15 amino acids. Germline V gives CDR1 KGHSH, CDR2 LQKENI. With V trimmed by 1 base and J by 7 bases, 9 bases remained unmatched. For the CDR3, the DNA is TGTGCCAGCTCACCACGGATCGGACAGGCGGGTGGCTACACCTTC. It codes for CASSPRIGQAGGYTF.

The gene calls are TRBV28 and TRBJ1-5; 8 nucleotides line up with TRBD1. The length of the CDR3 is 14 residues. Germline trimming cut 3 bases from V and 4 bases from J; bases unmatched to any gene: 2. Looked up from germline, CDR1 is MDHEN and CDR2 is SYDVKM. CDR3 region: CASSFGTGNQPQHF. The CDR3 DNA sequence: TGTGCCAGCAGTTTCGGGACAGGAAATCAGCCCCAGCATTTT. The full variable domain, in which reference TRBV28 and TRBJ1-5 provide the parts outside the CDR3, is DVKVTQSSRYLVKRTGEKVFLECVQDMDHENMFWYRQDPGLGLRLIYFSYDVKMKEKGDIPEGYSVSREKKERFSLILESASTNQTSMYLCASSFGTGNQPQHFGDGTRLSIL.

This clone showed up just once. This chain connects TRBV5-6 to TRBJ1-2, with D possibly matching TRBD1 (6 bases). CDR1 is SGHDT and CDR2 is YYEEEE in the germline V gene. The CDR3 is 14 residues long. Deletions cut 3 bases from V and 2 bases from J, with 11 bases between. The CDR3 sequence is CASSSLDRNYGYTF. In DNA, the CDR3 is TGTGCCAGCAGCTCCCTAGACAGGAACTATGGCTACACCTTC.

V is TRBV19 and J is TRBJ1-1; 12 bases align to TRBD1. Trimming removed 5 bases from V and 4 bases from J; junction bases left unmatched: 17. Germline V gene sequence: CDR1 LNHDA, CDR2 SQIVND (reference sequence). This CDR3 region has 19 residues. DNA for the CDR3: TGTGCCAGTAGTTCACCGGGACAGGGGGCGCGGAGAATGAGCACTGAAGCTTTCTTT. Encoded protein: CASSSPGQGARRMSTEAFF.

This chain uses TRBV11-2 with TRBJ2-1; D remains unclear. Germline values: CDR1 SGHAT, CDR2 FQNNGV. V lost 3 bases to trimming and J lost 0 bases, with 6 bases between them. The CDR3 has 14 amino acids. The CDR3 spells CASSFRSSYNEQFF. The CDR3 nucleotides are TGTGCCAGCAGCTTTAGGAGCTCCTACAATGAGCAGTTCTTC.

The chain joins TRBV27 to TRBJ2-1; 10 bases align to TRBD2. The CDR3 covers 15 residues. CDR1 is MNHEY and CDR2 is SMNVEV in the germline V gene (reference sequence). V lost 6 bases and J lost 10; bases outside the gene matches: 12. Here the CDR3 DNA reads TGTGCCAGCAGGGATCCGGGACTAGCGCTCAAAGAGCAGTTCTTC. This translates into CASRDPGLALKEQFF.